This T cell receptor (beta chain) is drawn from a study of T cell repertoires in ileal Crohn's disease. Using immunoSEQ multiplex PCR, the repertoire was profiled, and TCRdb retains in-frame clones only, with some absent. The data hold roughly 4,000 clones, with 85% observed a single time. The sample's time point: neoterminal ileum biopsy at postoperative endoscopy, about 6 months after surgery. Included were adult ileal or ileocolonic Crohn's patients indicated for ileocolonic resection. From germline, CDR1 is LGHNA and CDR2 YSLEER. V was shortened by 0 bases and J by 3 bases, with 7 bases between the two germline ends. There are 14 residues in the CDR3.

The chain carries TRBV4-3 and TRBJ2-3; D remains unclear. Sequencing was carried out using ileal tissue. The receptor's source is an adult with Crohn's disease. The CDR3 loop reads CASSQDYRTDTQYF. CDR3 nucleotide sequence: TGCGCCAGCAGCCAAGACTACAGAACAGATACGCAGTATTTT.